This passage covers 18 T cell receptor beta chains from one sample sequenced in a study of shared clonotypes between healthy human individuals. Profiled with immunoSEQ multiplex PCR; TCRdb holds only in-frame clones, not every one. Among around 2.5 million clones listed, 80% to 95% were seen once. Sample: naive CD4+ T cells from PBMCs. Stated subset: CD45RA+ positively selected. These receptors all come from a man between 18 and 35 years old in good health. Some clones in this sample may be carry-over from other donors' samples.

This clone occurred once. The CDR3 loop reads CATSRGGGSGGEKLFF. DNA of the CDR3: TGTGCCACCAGCAGAGGAGGGGGTAGCGGTGGGGAAAAACTGTTTTTT. The chain links TRBV15 to TRBJ1-4; D might be TRBD1 (6 bases). Germline V gives CDR1 LNHNV, CDR2 YYDKDF (reference sequence). The CDR3 extends over 16 amino acids. V gave up 1 base and J gave up 8 bases, with 17 bases separating them.

This chain connects TRBV20-1 to TRBJ1-1, with D unresolved. The CDR3 extends over 11 amino acids. Germline loops: CDR1 DFQATT, CDR2 SNEGSKA (reference sequence). V shed 4 bases and J shed 11 bases, with 14 bases lying between them. CDR3 amino acids: CSAMTGEDAFF. The CDR3 DNA sequence: TGCAGTGCTATGACCGGCGAGGATGCTTTCTTT.

To note about this clone: The sample contains more than one DNA sequence encoding this CDR3. The chain links TRBV7-9 to TRBJ2-1, with TRBD1 matching over 8 bases. After removal of 5 bases from V and 7 bases from J, the junction contained 1 base not matched to a gene. CDR3 size: 12 residues. The germline V gene has CDR1 SEHNR and CDR2 FQNEAQ (reference sequence). CDR3 residues: CASSRQGNEQFF. The CDR3 nucleotides are TGTGCCAGCAGCCGACAGGGGAATGAGCAGTTCTTC.

CDR3 amino acids: CASSYQGATPYEQYF. In nucleotides, the CDR3 is TGTGCCAGCAGCTATCAGGGGGCGACCCCCTACGAGCAGTACTTC. The V and J genes are TRBV7-3 and TRBJ2-7; 8 bases map to TRBD1. Germline V gene data show CDR1 as SGHTA and CDR2 as FQGTGA. The CDR3 has 15 amino acids. After removal of 4 bases from V and 2 bases from J, the junction contained 7 bases not matched to a gene.

The chain uses TRBV28 and TRBJ2-6; 9 positions agree with TRBD1. The germline V gene encodes CDR1 MDHEN and CDR2 SYDVKM. V was clipped by 6 bases and J by 0 bases; unmatched bases: 9. There are 18 residues in the CDR3. CDR3 sequence: CASRTGQGGSSGANVLTF. Here the CDR3 DNA reads TGTGCCAGCAGAACGGGACAGGGAGGCTCCTCTGGGGCCAACGTCCTGACTTTC.

This chain links TRBV5-1 with TRBJ2-5, with unresolved D. Germline V gene lookup returns CDR1 SGHRS and CDR2 YFSETQ. The germline V and J ends were trimmed by 4 bases and 2 bases, with 9 bases remaining between them. The CDR3 runs to 13 residues. The CDR3 sequence is CASSRLSQETQYF. The CDR3 DNA sequence: TGCGCCAGCAGCCGGTTATCACAAGAGACCCAGTACTTC. The whole variable domain, remainder taken from reference TRBV5-1 and TRBJ2-5, is KAGVTQTPRYLIKTRGQQVTLSCSPISGHRSVSWYQQTPGQGLQFLFEYFSETQRNKGNFPGRFSGRQFSNSRSEMNVSTLELGDSALYLCASSRLSQETQYFGPGTRLLVL.

The gene calls are TRBV7-2 and TRBJ2-3; 11 bases line up with TRBD2. Germline values: CDR1 SGHTA, CDR2 FQGNSA. The V gene end was trimmed by 5 bases and the J gene end by 11 bases; junction bases not matched to a gene: 9. The CDR3 is made up of 14 amino acids. The CDR3 spells CASSPEGLAEGQYF. CDR3 DNA sequence: TGTGCCAGCAGCCCAGAGGGACTAGCGGAGGGGCAGTATTTT.

The V gene is TRBV11-2, the J gene TRBJ2-5; D gene unclear. The CDR3 covers 11 residues. Germline V CDR1 and CDR2: SGHAT, FQNNGV. V lost 4 bases, J lost 7 bases, and 7 bases lay in between. The CDR3 DNA reads as TGTGCCAGCAGCTACCACCTGACCCAGTACTTC. Translating it yields CASSYHLTQYF.

This clone was observed once. This sample includes further DNA sequences coding for the same CDR3. CDR3 amino acids: CASSPRGGAYEQYF. For the CDR3, the DNA is TGTGCCAGCAGCCCCCGAGGGGGGGCCTACGAGCAGTACTTC. The chain recombines TRBV7-9 with TRBJ2-7; TRBD2 is a possible D gene (7 bases). Trimming took off 5 bases at V and 2 bases at J, with 13 bases between the two ends. This CDR3 is built from 14 residues. Germline loops: CDR1 SEHNR, CDR2 FQNEAQ (reference sequence).

The chain links TRBV27 to TRBJ2-2; D ambiguous. From germline, CDR1 is MNHEY and CDR2 SMNVEV (reference sequence). With 7 bases removed from V and 1 base from J, the gap between germline ends came to 10 bases. This CDR3 is 14 amino acids long. The CDR3 DNA is TGTGCCAGCAAGCAGGTCCGGAACACCGGGGAGCTGTTTTTT. Translated: CASKQVRNTGELFF.

The gene calls are TRBV28 and TRBJ2-2, with D perhaps matching TRBD2 (5 bases). The ends were cut back, 5 bases at V and 0 bases at J, with 13 bases in the middle. The CDR3 covers 16 residues. CDR1 MDHEN and CDR2 SYDVKM come from the germline V gene. CDR3 DNA sequence: TGTGCCAGCAGTCGCTGGGAGTTCGCGAACACCGGGGAGCTGTTTTTT. Translating it yields CASSRWEFANTGELFF. The full variable domain, in which reference TRBV28 and TRBJ2-2 provide the parts outside the CDR3, is DVKVTQSSRYLVKRTGEKVFLECVQDMDHENMFWYRQDPGLGLRLIYFSYDVKMKEKGDIPEGYSVSREKKERFSLILESASTNQTSMYLCASSRWEFANTGELFFGEGSRLTVL.

The chain uses TRBV6-1 and TRBJ2-7, with 11 bases lining up with TRBD2. Germline V gene lookup returns CDR1 MNHNS and CDR2 SASEGT. The CDR3 extends over 18 amino acids. The ends lost 4 bases at V and 0 bases at J; junction bases unmatched: 11. In DNA form, the CDR3 reads TGTGCCAGCAGTGGAGCCGACTTAGCGGGAGGGCCCTCCTACGAGCAGTACTTC. Translating it yields CASSGADLAGGPSYEQYF.

This chain connects TRBV7-9 to TRBJ2-5; TRBD2 might be the D (5 bases). Looked up from germline, CDR1 is SEHNR and CDR2 is FQNEAQ (reference sequence). V was pared by 5 bases and J by 3 bases, with 7 bases between. The CDR3 is made up of 12 amino acids. The CDR3 DNA is TGTGCCAGCAGCCGGGGTGAAGAGACCCAGTACTTC. This encodes CASSRGEETQYF.

The chain uses TRBV5-1 and TRBJ1-1; D may be TRBD1 (6 bases). V was pared by 2 bases and J by 1 base, with 12 bases between. The CDR3 sequence is 15 residues long. The germline V gene encodes CDR1 SGHRS and CDR2 YFSETQ. The DNA for the CDR3 is TGCGCCAGCAGCTTCACCGGGACACCGAACACTGAAGCTTTCTTT. Translating it yields CASSFTGTPNTEAFF. Complete variable domain (other parts from reference TRBV5-1 and TRBJ1-1): KAGVTQTPRYLIKTRGQQVTLSCSPISGHRSVSWYQQTPGQGLQFLFEYFSETQRNKGNFPGRFSGRQFSNSRSEMNVSTLELGDSALYLCASSFTGTPNTEAFFGQGTRLTVV.

The V and J genes are TRBV28 and TRBJ1-5; D is unclear. The CDR3 loop spans 13 amino acids. The ends were cut back, 5 bases at V and 1 base at J, with 6 bases in the middle. The germline CDR1 and CDR2 sequences are MDHEN and SYDVKM. The CDR3 loop is CASSVRSNQPQHF. The CDR3 region has the DNA TGTGCCAGCAGTGTAAGAAGCAATCAGCCCCAGCATTTT.

The genes are TRBV7-2 and TRBJ2-5, with no clear D. With 1 base removed from V and 5 bases from J, the gap between germline ends came to 8 bases. The CDR3 runs to 13 residues. CDR1 and CDR2 (germline): SGHTA, FQGNSA. CDR3 in amino acids: CASSLEVGETQYF. Written as DNA, the CDR3 is TGTGCCAGCAGCTTAGAGGTTGGTGAGACCCAGTACTTC.

The chain recombines TRBV2 with TRBJ1-5; no firm D call. Germline V CDR1 and CDR2: SNHLY, FYNNEI. The length of the CDR3 is 14 residues. The ends were cut back, 3 bases at V and 5 bases at J, with 11 bases in the middle. CDR3 sequence: CASSDRLRDQPQHF. The CDR3 DNA follows: TGTGCCAGCAGTGACAGGCTGAGGGATCAGCCCCAGCATTTT.

The DNA for the CDR3 is TGCGCCAGCAGCTTGGGGTCATCAGGGGCGGGAGATACGCAGTATTTT. Residues: CASSLGSSGAGDTQYF. This chain joins TRBV5-1 and TRBJ2-3; a possible D gene is TRBD1 (6 bases). V gave up 0 bases and J gave up 5 bases, with 16 bases separating them. There are 16 residues in the CDR3. Germline CDR1 is SGHRS and CDR2 is YFSETQ.